What follows describes a single TCR beta chain. V was trimmed by 2 bases and J by 4 bases, leaving 6 bases between them. The CDR3 has 11 residues. The germline gives CDR1 DFQATT, CDR2 SNEGSKA (reference sequence). This sample stems from a study of CD8 T cells in Susac syndrome. The healthy controls were matched to patients by age and sex. TEMRA cells were enriched by FACS, while CD8+ and CD4+ T cells were obtained through a negative isolation that was performed magnetically. RNA totalling about 0.45 to 1 ug underwent reverse transcription with random hexamers. Amplification of TCR beta CDR3 by immunoSEQ multiplex PCR spanned 54 Vbeta and 13 Jbeta. TCRdb called the immunoSEQ multiplex PCR reads again in MiXCR, with one record for every CDR3 protein. This sample has approximately 170,000 distinct CDR3 sequences, with about 90% found just once.

The clonotype was recovered from a human donor in good health. The sample consisted of CD4+ T cells from PBMCs. This chain links TRBV20-1 with TRBJ2-7; no clear D gene. CDR3 in amino acids: CSARWGYEQYF. CDR3 bases: TGCAGTGCTAGATGGGGTTACGAGCAGTACTTC.